These 32 T cell receptor beta chains originate from one sample sequenced in a study of read filtering for tumor transcriptome and immune sequencing. From roughly 400 ng of RNA, a library with molecular barcoded alpha/delta and beta/gamma adaptors was made. One entry per CDR3 protein results from TCRdb running MiXCR on the reads. The sample gives 40,000 or so distinct CDR3 sequences, under 15% of which show up once; around 30% is in the top ten. Sequenced material: a population of CD138-negative cells sorted from bone marrow. Receptor source: a donor over 35 with multiple myeloma.

This clonotype was counted many times. This chain links TRBV4-1 with TRBJ2-1; 12 nucleotides line up with TRBD2. In germline, CDR1 is MGHRA, CDR2 YSYEKL. This CDR3 is built from 16 residues. With V trimmed by 3 bases and J by 6 bases, 6 bases remained unmatched. For the CDR3, the DNA is TGCGCCAGCAGCCAGGGACTAGCGGGTCTGTTCAATGAGCAGTTCTTC. Translation: CASSQGLAGLFNEQFF.

This clonotype was observed many times. The chain joins TRBV7-9 to TRBJ2-1, with 8 bases fitting TRBD2. The CDR3 totals 16 residues. Germline V gene sequence: CDR1 SEHNR, CDR2 FQNEAQ (reference sequence). With 2 bases clipped from V and 8 bases from J, the junction kept 11 bases outside the gene matches. The CDR3 nucleotides read TGTGCCAGCAGCTTACACGGGCGGGAGGTAGGCGATGAGCAGTTCTTC. This translates into CASSLHGREVGDEQFF.

The sample holds a few counts of this clonotype. The rearrangement uses TRBV10-3 and TRBJ1-3; D is undetermined. V shed 6 bases and J shed 8 bases, with 11 bases lying between them. Germline V CDR1 and CDR2: ENHRY, SYGVKD. This CDR3 region has 12 residues. As DNA, the CDR3 is TGTGCCATCAGGGACCCGGACGACACCATATATTTT. Translation: CAIRDPDDTIYF.

This chain uses TRBV13 with TRBJ2-3; D gene unclear. Germline V gives CDR1 PRHDT, CDR2 FYEKMQ (reference sequence). This CDR3 has 15 residues. The V gene lost 1 base and the J gene lost 3 bases, with 11 bases spanning the gap. Written as DNA, the CDR3 is TGTGCCAGCAGCTTAGTGGAGCTGGTGACAGATACGCAGTATTTT. This gives the protein CASSLVELVTDTQYF.

This clonotype was counted ten times or more. The J gene is TRBJ2-5, the V gene TRBV18; 7 nucleotides agree with TRBD2. This CDR3 has 14 residues. Looked up from germline, CDR1 is KGHSH and CDR2 is LQKENI. V dropped 4 bases and J dropped 5; count of bases not matched to a gene: 7. The CDR3 region is CASSQTSDVETQYF. The CDR3 nucleotides are TGTGCCAGCTCACAAACTAGCGACGTCGAGACCCAGTACTTC. Together with reference TRBV18 and TRBJ2-5, the CDR3 gives the full variable domain: NAGVMQNPRHLVRRRGQEARLRCSPMKGHSHVYWYRQLPEEGLKFMVYLQKENIIDESGMPKERFSAEFPKEGPSILRIQQVVRGDSAAYFCASSQTSDVETQYFGPGTRLLVL.

On this clonotype itself: The junction departs from the called germline gene at one end, perhaps through a read error. The chain combines TRBV9 with TRBJ2-3, with D possibly matching TRBD1 (6 bases). This CDR3 is 16 amino acids long. The V gene's germline CDR1 is SGDLS and CDR2 YYNGEE. The CDR3 protein is CASSNEDSYKTDTRYF. In DNA, the CDR3 is TGTGCCAGCAGCAACGAGGACAGTTATAAAACAGATACGCGGTATTTC.

This clonotype showed up many times. The chain uses TRBV20-1 and TRBJ1-1; weak D call: TRBD1 (6 bases). The germline gives CDR1 DFQATT, CDR2 SNEGSKA (reference sequence). This CDR3 spans 14 amino acids. V was shortened by 2 bases and J by 0 bases, with 10 bases between the two germline ends. CDR3 coding DNA: TGCAGTGCTAGAACGGGGGCTTTGAACACTGAAGCTTTCTTT. Translating it yields CSARTGALNTEAFF.

The genes are TRBV25-1 and TRBJ1-4; D is unclear. Germline V gene data show CDR1 as MGHDK and CDR2 as SYGVNS. Trimming took off 11 bases at V and 8 bases at J, with 30 bases between the two ends. The CDR3 has 17 residues. CDR3 coding DNA: TGTGCCTGCGCGACTCGGCAAGGTGGCCCTATCGGGGAAAAACTGTTTTTT. Its translation is CACATRQGGPIGEKLFF.

The V call is TRBV7-9, the J call TRBJ2-3; D is uncertain. From germline, CDR1 is SEHNR and CDR2 FQNEAQ (reference sequence). The CDR3 spans 15 residues. The V end was cut by 3 bases, the J end by 0 bases, with 10 bases between. CDR3 region: CASSFPGPSTDTQYF. The CDR3 DNA sequence: TGTGCCAGCAGCTTCCCTGGACCCAGCACAGATACGCAGTATTTT.

This clonotype was observed at least ten times. V is TRBV12-3 or TRBV12-4 and J is TRBJ1-1; D unresolved. The CDR3 totals 16 residues. Trimming left V 8 bases short and J 0 bases short, with 19 bases between. CDR3 residues: CASRHLLLNVNTEAFF. DNA of the CDR3: TGTGCCAGCCGGCACCTCCTTTTGAACGTGAACACTGAAGCTTTCTTT.

Many counts were recorded for this clonotype. The chain recombines TRBV7-8 with TRBJ2-7, with 9 bases aligning to TRBD2. There are 15 residues in the CDR3. After removal of 6 bases from V and 6 bases from J, the junction contained 12 bases not matched to a gene. Germline lookup yields CDR1 SGHVS and CDR2 FQNEAQ. The CDR3 reads CASSKLGREGVEQYF. CDR3 in DNA: TGTGCCAGCAGTAAACTAGGGCGGGAGGGTGTCGAGCAGTACTTC.

Judged by abundance, this clonotype is large. The chain employs TRBV20-1 and TRBJ1-6; 8 bases fit TRBD1. V was pared by 6 bases and J by 5 bases, with 9 bases of the junction left unmatched. This CDR3 spans 15 amino acids. Germline V gives CDR1 DFQATT, CDR2 SNEGSKA (reference sequence). CDR3 sequence: CSASPGTGNNSPLHF. The CDR3 DNA reads TGCAGTGCCTCCCCGGGGACAGGCAATAATTCACCCCTCCACTTT.

At least ten counts were recorded for this clonotype. The rearrangement uses TRBV12-3 or TRBV12-4 and TRBJ2-7; D remains unclear. There are 14 residues in the CDR3. V shed 2 bases and J shed 3 bases, with 11 bases lying between them. CDR3 coding DNA: TGTGCCAGCAGTTTATTCATAACGAACTACGAGCAGTACTTC. It translates to CASSLFITNYEQYF.

This clonotype was detected ten times or more. This chain links TRBV7-9 with TRBJ1-2; no reliable D call. The germline gives CDR1 SEHNR, CDR2 FQNEAQ (reference sequence). There are 11 residues in the CDR3. The CDR3 bases are TGTTCCCACTTAGAGGGCTATGGCTACACCTTC. It is translated as CSHLEGYGYTF.

This clonotype was picked up many times. The rearrangement joins TRBV7-2 to TRBJ2-7; no firm D call. The CDR3 runs 14 residues. Germline V CDR1 and CDR2: SGHTA, FQGNSA. Trimming took 5 bases from V and 3 from J, leaving 14 bases between them. Written as DNA, the CDR3 is TGTGCCAGCAGCCCCCAATCGGGCCGCTACGAGCAGTACTTC. Its protein is CASSPQSGRYEQYF.

About this clonotype: This may arise from a read error, as a much more abundant clone is one base away. V usage is TRBV4-1 and J usage is TRBJ2-1; D possibly matches TRBD1 or TRBD2 (5 bases each). The CDR3 loop spans 14 amino acids. V lost 2 bases to trimming and J lost 12 bases, with 17 bases between them. Germline V gives CDR1 MGHRA, CDR2 YSYEKL. The CDR3 spells CASSQPPGTGGQFF. CDR3 coding DNA: TGCGCCAGCAGCCAACCGCCGGGGACGGGTGGGCAGTTCTTC.

About this clonotype: A far more abundant clone sits one base away, making this likely a read error. V and J are TRBV6-1 and TRBJ1-4; D not resolved. The CDR3 extends over 14 amino acids. CDR1 and CDR2 from the germline V gene are MNHNS and SASEGT. Deletions cut 6 bases from V and 3 bases from J, with 11 bases between. CDR3 bases: TGTGCCAGCAGACGTCCTGGATCTAATGAAAAACTGTTTTTT. Translating gives CASRRPGSNEKLFF.

A remark on this clonotype: Just one base apart from a much larger clone, this may be a read error. The V gene is TRBV11-3, the J gene TRBJ2-4, with D unclear. The CDR3 runs to 16 residues. V shed 6 bases and J shed 0 bases, with 15 bases lying between them. CDR1 and CDR2 (germline): SGHNT, YENEEA. The CDR3 protein is CASRWIEVIAKNIQYF. The CDR3 nucleotides are TGTGCCAGCAGGTGGATCGAAGTTATAGCCAAAAACATTCAGTACTTC.

There are a few counts of this clonotype. A single base separates this from a much larger clone, so it may be a read error. J is TRBJ2-1 and V is TRBV10-3, with 8 bases identical to TRBD2. The CDR3 consists of 14 residues. Germline V lookup: CDR1 ENHRY, CDR2 SYGVKD. J gave up 12 bases and V 3 bases, and 10 bases lay outside the gene matches. CDR3 sequence reads: CAISDSSGSDGQFF. Here the CDR3 DNA reads TGTGCCATCAGTGATTCGAGCGGGAGCGATGGGCAGTTCTTC.

Comments on this clonotype: A far larger clone differs by one base, so this is likely a read error. This rearrangement joins TRBV7-9 to TRBJ2-1; the match to TRBD2 covers 9 bases. From germline, CDR1 is SEHNR and CDR2 FQNEAQ (reference sequence). The CDR3 covers 15 residues. This CDR3 reads CPSKREDSSYNEQFF. The CDR3 region has the DNA TGTCCCAGCAAGCGGGAGGACAGCTCCTACAATGAGCAGTTCTTC.

This clonotype has just one count. A read error is likely here: a far larger clone is one base away. The chain links TRBV7-8 to TRBJ2-3; the match to TRBD2 covers 10 bases. Germline lookup yields CDR1 SGHVS and CDR2 FQNEAQ. Trimming took 5 bases from V and 6 from J; bases not matched to a gene: 8. The length of the CDR3 is 15 residues. The chain's CDR3 is CASSQEAGGPDTQYF. In DNA form, the CDR3 reads TGTGCCAGCAGCCAGGAAGCGGGAGGGCCGGATACGCAGTATTTT. Drawing the rest from reference TRBV7-8 and TRBJ2-3, the complete variable domain is GAGVSQSPRYKVAKRGQDVALRCDPISGHVSLFWYQQALGQGPEFLTYFQNEAQLDKSGLPSDRFFAERPEGSVSTLKIQRTQQEDSAVYLCASSQEAGGPDTQYFGPGTRLTVL.

This clonotype was observed at least ten times. This chain links TRBV29-1 with TRBJ2-7, with 13 bases identical to TRBD2. CDR1 is SQVTM, CDR2 ANQGSEA, per germline. This CDR3 contains 14 residues. J was trimmed by 6 bases and V by 6 bases; bases with no gene match: 8. The CDR3 DNA is TGCAGCGTCGACGGACTAGCGGGAGTACGCGAGCAGTACTTC. It encodes CSVDGLAGVREQYF.

There are many counts of this clonotype. V and J are TRBV7-2 and TRBJ2-7; D is tentatively TRBD1 or TRBD2 (6 bases each). The CDR3 loop spans 15 amino acids. V was pared by 3 bases and J by 5 bases, with 17 bases between. Germline loops: CDR1 SGHTA, CDR2 FQGNSA. The CDR3 here is CASSLQGWEDHEQYF. CDR3 DNA sequence: TGTGCCAGCAGCTTGCAGGGGTGGGAGGATCACGAGCAGTACTTC.

This clonotype was observed at least ten times. The V gene is TRBV4-3, the J gene TRBJ2-7, with 7 bases that match TRBD1. The CDR3 contains 12 residues. Unmatched junction bases numbered 0, after V lost 1 base and J lost 6 bases. CDR1 is LGHNA and CDR2 is YSLEER in the germline V gene. The CDR3 nucleotides read TGCGCCAGCAGCCAAGGGGACAGCGAGCAGTACTTC. Its translation: CASSQGDSEQYF.

This clonotype was seen repeatedly, ten times or more. V gene TRBV4-3 combines with J gene TRBJ2-7; TRBD1 matches 10 bases. With 1 base clipped from V and 7 bases from J, the junction kept 7 bases outside the gene matches. Germline CDR1 is LGHNA and CDR2 is YSLEER. The CDR3 has 15 residues. The DNA for the CDR3 is TGCGCCAGCAGCCAAGCGGGACAGGGGTTATGGGAGCAGTACTTC. Translating gives CASSQAGQGLWEQYF.

In DNA, the CDR3 is TGTGCCAGCAGCCAGACCGGACAGGGGAAATACTACGAGCAGTACTTC. It codes for CASSQTGQGKYYEQYF. The rearrangement uses TRBV5-6 and TRBJ2-7, with 9 nucleotides matching TRBD1. The CDR3 runs to 16 residues. Losses at the gene ends were 4 bases for V and 3 bases for J; bases not matched to a gene: 11. The germline V gene has CDR1 SGHDT and CDR2 YYEEEE.

Many counts were recorded for this clonotype. The chain links TRBV7-8 to TRBJ2-5, with TRBD2 matching 11 bases. Trimming cost V 5 bases and J 1 base; bases outside gene matches: 9. Germline assignment: CDR1 SGHVS and CDR2 FQNEAQ. CDR3 length: 17 residues. The CDR3 region is CASSPPRLAGTQETQYF. The CDR3 DNA reads TGTGCCAGCAGCCCTCCGAGACTAGCGGGAACCCAAGAGACCCAGTACTTC.

The V and J genes are TRBV5-4 and TRBJ2-3; 7 bases are shared with TRBD2. The CDR3 runs 14 residues. J was trimmed by 2 bases and V by 4 bases; bases with no gene match: 4. Per germline, CDR1 SGHNT and CDR2 YYREEE (reference sequence). This chain's CDR3 is CASSTKRDTDTQYF. DNA for the CDR3: TGTGCCAGCAGCACGAAGCGGGACACAGATACGCAGTATTTT.

This clonotype came up many times. The genes are TRBV5-1 and TRBJ2-1; 10 positions match TRBD2. V shed 6 bases and J 2 bases; nucleotides not matched to a gene: 8. The CDR3 is 16 amino acids. Germline V gene data show CDR1 as SGHRS and CDR2 as YFSETQ. Written as DNA, the CDR3 is TGCGCCAGCAAACTAGCGGGAACACAAACCTACAATGAGCAGTTCTTC. It yields the protein CASKLAGTQTYNEQFF.

This clonotype was seen a handful of times. The V and J genes are TRBV2 and TRBJ2-3, with 7 bases fitting TRBD2. CDR3 length: 14 amino acids. The V gene's germline CDR1 is SNHLY and CDR2 FYNNEI. The V and J ends lost 2 bases and 7 bases, in that order; junction bases with no gene match: 6. CDR3 residues: CASSESAGVNTQYF. The CDR3 bases are TGTGCCAGCAGTGAATCGGCGGGGGTTAATACGCAGTATTTT.

Only one count was recorded for this clonotype. Since a much larger clone is just one base distant, this may be a read error. CDR3 region: CAISFPGELFF. The CDR3 coding sequence is TGTGCCATCAGTTTTCCCGGGGAGCTGTTTTTT. The chain combines TRBV12-3 or TRBV12-4 with TRBJ2-2; D uncertain. This CDR3 region has 11 residues.

This clonotype came up many times. This sequence joins TRBV2 and TRBJ2-6; possibly TRBD1 for D (6 bases). The CDR3 length is 16 residues. The ends were cut back, 6 bases at V and 0 bases at J, with 12 bases in the middle. Germline values: CDR1 SNHLY, CDR2 FYNNEI. CDR3 coding DNA: TGTGCCAGCAGCCCGGACAGTACCTCTGGGGCCAACGTCCTGACTTTC. This encodes CASSPDSTSGANVLTF.